This paragraph reports one TCR beta chain. This entry comes from a study of control samples from healthy donors and cancer patients. Data came from immunoSEQ multiplex PCR; TCRdb stores just in-frame clones and leaves some out. This sample yields 100,000 to 150,000 clones, of which approximately 92% are seen a single time; less than 0.65% belongs to the top ten. V was pared by 0 bases and J by 7 bases, with 10 bases between. The CDR3 runs to 14 residues. Germline lookup yields CDR1 SGHNT and CDR2 YYREEE (reference sequence). This chain connects TRBV5-4 to TRBJ2-2; no firm D call. The sequence derives from a man aged 80 or over with head and neck cancer. What was sequenced was PBMCs. CDR3 loop: CASSLGHVGGELFF. CDR3 in DNA: TGTGCCAGCAGCTTGGGGCACGTCGGCGGGGAGCTGTTTTTT.